This TCR beta chain comes out of a study of PD-L1 blockade in urothelial cancer. Study summary: Men with urothelial cancer arising in the bladder made up about 85% of the roughly 30 patients. Between 0 and 3 prior chemotherapy regimens had been given to patients.

Data came from immunoSEQ multiplex PCR; TCRdb stores just in-frame clones and leaves some out. The repertoire holds some 110,000 clones, with around 93% as singletons. Time point meaning: peripheral blood 6 weeks after treatment start. The CDR3 extends over 17 amino acids. V shed 3 bases and J 0 bases; nucleotides not matched to a gene: 5. The germline V gene encodes CDR1 LGHNA and CDR2 YSLEER. The sequence was collected from a man in his 60s with urothelial cancer. V and J are TRBV4-3 and TRBJ1-6, with 7 bases that match TRBD1. The sample consisted of PBMCs, taken around atezolizumab (anti-PD-L1) treatment. The CDR3 DNA follows: TGCGCCAGCAGCCATGGGACAGCGAGCTCCTATAATTCACCCCTCCACTTT. Translating gives CASSHGTASSYNSPLHF.